These 29 T cell receptor beta chains were all obtained from the same sample, sequenced in a study of T cells in women clearing cervical HPV infection. Using immunoSEQ multiplex PCR, the repertoire was profiled, and TCRdb retains in-frame clones only, with some absent. The sample holds about 20,000 clones. The specimen was blood buffy coat. The receptors were sampled from a woman aged 18-70 years with a cervical HPV16 infection that either progressed to CIN3+ or cleared (not recorded which).

With respect to this clone: The CDR3 goes on 3 residues after the read ends, and that part is filled in from the germline J gene. The chain carries TRBV5-5 and TRBJ2-7; a possible D gene is TRBD2 (6 bases). V lost 2 bases and J lost 0, with 12 bases in between. The CDR3 contains 15 residues. The germline gives CDR1 SGHKS, CDR2 YYEKEE (reference sequence). The CDR3 spells CASSFGGQGSYEQYF. CDR3 DNA, as far as it was read: TGTGCCAGCAGCTTTGGAGGGCAGGGCTCCTACGAG.

Comments on this clone: The CDR3 goes on 3 residues after the read ends, and that part is filled in from the germline J gene. The chain is built from TRBV7-9 and TRBJ1-2; D gene uncertain. The CDR3 totals 13 residues. The V gene's germline CDR1 is SEHNR and CDR2 FQNEAQ (reference sequence). The CDR3: CASSLGFTYDYTF. The CDR3 DNA, read in part, is TGTGCCAGCAGCTTAGGCTTTACCTACGAC.

On this clone itself: From the germline J gene comes the end of the CDR3, since the read stops 3 residues before it. The V and J genes are TRBV5-1 and TRBJ2-7; 8 bases line up with TRBD1. The CDR3 is made up of 15 amino acids. With V trimmed by 0 bases and J by 3 bases, 5 bases remained unmatched. Germline lookup yields CDR1 SGHRS and CDR2 YFSETQ. The sequenced part of the CDR3 DNA is TGCGCCAGCAGCTTGGGGACAGGGACCTACTACGAG. Its translation is CASSLGTGTYYE. The full CDR3 protein reads CASSLGTGTYYEQYF.

Comment on this clone: The DNA ends 3 residues before the CDR3 does, and the rest of the CDR3 is filled in from the germline J gene. The chain combines TRBV6-1 with TRBJ1-2, with 7 bases identical to TRBD1. Unmatched junction bases numbered 12, after V lost 3 bases and J lost 5 bases. The CDR3 spans 16 residues. Germline V gives CDR1 MNHNS, CDR2 SASEGT. The covered CDR3 bases are TGTGCCAGCAGTGATCTAGCTGGACAGGCCACTTATGGC. Its protein is CASSDLAGQATYG. The entire CDR3 protein is CASSDLAGQATYGYTF.

CDR3 amino acids: CASSLDRGEAFF. CDR3 DNA, as far as it was read: TGTGCCAGCAGCTTGGACAGGGGTGAG. V gene TRBV11-2 combines with J gene TRBJ1-1, with TRBD1 matching over 9 bases. The sequenced fragment ends 3 residues before the CDR3 boundary, so the rest is inferred from the germline J gene. The CDR3 is 12 amino acids. Germline V CDR1 and CDR2: SGHAT, FQNNGV.

To note about this clone: With the read ending 3 residues before the CDR3 end, the germline J gene is used to fill in that end. J is TRBJ2-2 and V is TRBV20-1; D perhaps matches TRBD2 (6 bases). From germline, CDR1 is DFQATT and CDR2 SNEGSKA (reference sequence). This CDR3 has 15 residues. The CDR3 protein is CSAYPGGRTNEKLFF. The CDR3 DNA, read in part, is TGCAGTGCTTACCCCGGGGGAAGAACTAATGAAAAG.

The CDR3 loop is CSATEGGVQPQHF. The sequenced part of the CDR3 DNA is TGCAGTGCTACCGAAGGGGGAGTTCAGCCC. The chain is built from TRBV20-1 and TRBJ1-5, with D possibly being TRBD1 (6 bases). The read falls 3 residues short of the CDR3 end, and the missing part is taken from the germline J gene. The germline CDR1 and CDR2 sequences are DFQATT and SNEGSKA (reference sequence). This CDR3 comprises 13 residues. Trimming took off 4 bases at V and 6 bases at J, with 13 bases between the two ends.

With respect to this clone: The DNA ends 3 residues before the CDR3 does, and the rest of the CDR3 is filled in from the germline J gene. The chain recombines TRBV7-9 with TRBJ1-1; the match to TRBD1 covers 7 bases. The CDR3 consists of 15 residues. The germline gives CDR1 SEHNR, CDR2 FQNEAQ (reference sequence). The CDR3 bases that were read are TGTGCCAGCAGCTTAGCGCCTCCTGGGGAGGGACAG. This translates into CASSLAPPGEGQ. The full CDR3 protein is CASSLAPPGEGQAFF.

Regarding this clone: The observed sequence ends 3 residues before the CDR3 terminus, with the missing tail filled in from the germline J gene. V gene TRBV2 combines with J gene TRBJ2-3; 11 bases are a match to TRBD2. The germline V gene encodes CDR1 SNHLY and CDR2 FYNNEI. This CDR3 comprises 16 residues. Trimming cost V 6 bases and J 0 bases; bases outside gene matches: 5. The CDR3 reads CASSGRTSGSTDTQYF. The sequenced CDR3 bases are TGTGCCAGCAGCGGACGGACTAGCGGGAGCACAGATACG.

Regarding this clone: The read gets to within 3 residues of the CDR3 end, and the germline J gene fills in the rest. The gene calls are TRBV20-1 and TRBJ2-1; 13 positions agree with TRBD2. The germline CDR1 and CDR2 sequences are DFQATT and SNEGSKA (reference sequence). Trimming cost V 0 bases and J 9 bases; bases outside gene matches: 5. This CDR3 is built from 15 residues. The CDR3 is CSARDPRTSGSEQFF. The DNA read from the CDR3 is TGCAGTGCTAGAGATCCCCGGACTAGCGGGAGTGAG.

Turning to this clone: Sequencing ends 3 residues short of the CDR3 end; the germline J gene provides the rest. This chain joins TRBV7-3 and TRBJ1-2; D is ambiguous. The germline CDR1 and CDR2 sequences are SGHTA and FQGTGA. CDR3 length: 14 residues. CDR3 protein: CASSLLAGDYDYTF. Incomplete CDR3 DNA: TGTGCCAGCAGCTTACTGGCGGGAGACTACGAC.

Comment on this clone: The read stops 3 residues short of the end of the CDR3; the missing end is completed from the germline J gene. V usage is TRBV6-2 or TRBV6-3 and J usage is TRBJ1-1; D unclear. There are 11 residues in the CDR3. Germline V CDR1 and CDR2: MNHEY, SVGEGT. V dropped 7 bases and J dropped 4 bases, with 7 bases sitting between them. The chain's CDR3 is CASIRGTEAFF. CDR3 bases read: TGTGCCAGCATCCGGGGCACTGAA.

A word on this clone: The read ends 3 residues before the CDR3 terminus; that terminus is restored from the germline J gene. The chain links TRBV5-1 to TRBJ1-2; 11 nucleotides align to TRBD1. V gave up 2 bases and J gave up 6 bases; unmatched junction bases: 3. This CDR3 region has 14 residues. Germline loops: CDR1 SGHRS, CDR2 YFSETQ. The sequenced part of the CDR3 DNA is TGCGCCAGCAGCTTCGCGGGACAGGGGGATGGC. As protein: CASSFAGQGDG. The whole CDR3 sequence reads CASSFAGQGDGYTF.

Regarding this clone: The observed sequence ends 3 residues before the CDR3 terminus, with the missing tail filled in from the germline J gene. This chain connects TRBV18 to TRBJ2-1; the match to TRBD2 covers 11 bases. Germline CDR1 is KGHSH and CDR2 is LQKENI. With 3 bases clipped from V and 2 bases from J, the junction kept 3 bases outside the gene matches. The CDR3 has 16 amino acids. The CDR3 sequence: CASSPPTSGTYNEQFF. Partial CDR3 DNA: TGTGCCAGCTCACCCCCGACTAGCGGGACCTACAATGAG.

Regarding this clone: The missing CDR3 end, 3 residues past where the read stops, is filled in from the germline J gene. The V gene is TRBV6-2 or TRBV6-3, the J gene TRBJ1-1, with 9 bases aligning to TRBD1. The CDR3 totals 12 residues. Germline CDR1 reads MNHEY; CDR2 reads SVGEGT. The CDR3 bases that were read are TGTGCCAGCGGAATCGGGACAGGGGAA. Protein sequence: CASGIGTGE. The full CDR3 sequence reads CASGIGTGEAFF.

This clone is classed as medium-sized (0.01 to 0.1%) by frequency. The CDR3 end is not reached by the read, which stops 3 residues before it; the germline J gene fills it in. The chain links TRBV7-9 to TRBJ2-2; D gene unclear. The CDR3 spans 15 residues. V lost 4 bases to trimming and J lost 0 bases, with 9 bases between them. CDR1 and CDR2 (germline): SEHNR, FQNEAQ (reference sequence). The DNA read from the CDR3 is TGTGCCAGCAGCTCTACACTAACGAACACCGGGGAG. Protein product: CASSSTLTNTGE. In full, the CDR3 is CASSSTLTNTGELFF.

With regard to this clone: The CDR3 goes on 3 residues after the read ends, and that part is filled in from the germline J gene. V and J are TRBV5-1 and TRBJ2-1, with no clear D. The CDR3 contains 15 residues. Trimming cost V 8 bases and J 2 bases, with 17 bases left between them. Germline loops: CDR1 SGHRS, CDR2 YFSETQ. CDR3 bases read: TGCGCCAGTCGAGGTCGGAGCGAGACCTACAATGAG. It encodes CASRGRSETYNE. The full CDR3 reads CASRGRSETYNEQFF.

Notes on this clone: With the read ending 3 residues before the CDR3 end, the germline J gene is used to fill in that end. V usage is TRBV7-2 and J usage is TRBJ2-5; maybe TRBD1 (5 bases). The CDR3 runs to 15 residues. V gave up 3 bases and J gave up 3 bases, with 14 bases separating them. Germline V gene data show CDR1 as SGHTA and CDR2 as FQGNSA. The CDR3 loop is CASSFAGMEKETQYF. CDR3 DNA, as far as it was read: TGTGCCAGCAGCTTCGCAGGGATGGAGAAAGAGACC.

As for this clone: The read stops 3 residues short of the end of the CDR3; the missing end is completed from the germline J gene. The chain carries TRBV20-1 and TRBJ2-2; 8 bases map to TRBD1. Germline CDR1 and CDR2: DFQATT and SNEGSKA (reference sequence). The CDR3 runs to 16 residues. The part of the CDR3 DNA that was read is TGCAGTGCTAGAGCCTCCCGACAGGGGAGTAATTCACCG. This translates into CSARASRQGSNSP. The CDR3 in its entirety is CSARASRQGSNSPLFF.

Worth noting for this clone: Sequencing ends 3 residues short of the CDR3 end; the germline J gene provides the rest. The rearrangement joins TRBV6-2 or TRBV6-3 to TRBJ2-7; 8 nucleotides line up with TRBD2. V gave up 6 bases and J gave up 6 bases; unmatched junction bases: 16. The CDR3 is 16 residues long. Germline-derived CDR1 and CDR2 are MNHEY and SVGEGT. The CDR3 is CASSPPRLAGIFEQYF. Incomplete CDR3 DNA: TGTGCCAGCAGCCCCCCCCGGTTAGCGGGAATATTCGAG.

Worth noting for this clone: One end of the junction varies from germline; a read error may be responsible. The CDR3 end is not reached by the read, which stops 3 residues before it; the germline J gene fills it in. This chain links TRBV4-2 with TRBJ2-5; perhaps TRBD1 as D (6 bases). Looked up from germline, CDR1 is LGHNA and CDR2 is YNFKEQ. The CDR3 length is 14 residues. The chain's CDR3 is CASSQDLRGETQYF. The part of the CDR3 DNA that was read is TGCGCCAGCAGCCAAGATTTGAGGGGGGAGACC.

Comments on this clone: The read finishes 3 residues shy of the CDR3 end, and the germline J gene is used to complete it. V usage is TRBV2 and J usage is TRBJ2-5; D is uncertain. The CDR3 contains 12 residues. Germline lookup yields CDR1 SNHLY and CDR2 FYNNEI. V lost 4 bases and J 5 bases, leaving 8 bases between the germline ends. CDR3 bases read: TGTGCCAGCAGTGTCAGGCTTGAGACC. Protein sequence: CASSVRLET. The complete CDR3 protein is CASSVRLETQYF. Full variable domain (missing parts from reference TRBV2 and TRBJ2-5): EPEVTQTPSHQVTQMGQEVILRCVPISNHLYFYWYRQILGQKVEFLVSFYNNEISEKSEIFDDQFSVERPDGSNFTLKIRSTKLEDSAMYFCASSVRLETQYFGPGTRLLVL.

On this clone: The read is 3 residues too short to cover the CDR3 end, so that end is filled in from the germline J gene. The chain carries TRBV20-1 and TRBJ2-7; 9 nucleotides line up with TRBD1. Looked up from germline, CDR1 is DFQATT and CDR2 is SNEGSKA (reference sequence). Trimming at V came to 4 bases and at J to 2 bases, leaving 3 bases not matched to a gene. There are 13 residues in the CDR3. CDR3 bases read: TGCAGTGCTATGGGACAGGGAGCCTACGAG. Protein product: CSAMGQGAYE. The CDR3 in its entirety is CSAMGQGAYEQYF.

A remark on this clone: The CDR3 extends 3 residues past the end of the read, so its final part is completed from the germline J gene. The chain combines TRBV11-3 with TRBJ2-7; 10 nucleotides line up with TRBD1. This CDR3 has 14 residues. Germline loops: CDR1 SGHNT, CDR2 YENEEA. V trimming: 1 base; J trimming: 6 bases; junction bases outside the gene matches: 3. The CDR3 here is CASSLGQGASEQYF. The sequenced CDR3 bases are TGTGCCAGCAGCTTAGGACAGGGGGCCTCCGAG.

This clone is deemed medium-sized by its frequency. The CDR3 extends 3 residues past the end of the read, so its final part is completed from the germline J gene. The V gene is TRBV5-1, the J gene TRBJ2-2; 9 bases are shared with TRBD1. From germline, CDR1 is SGHRS and CDR2 YFSETQ. The trim removed 2 bases at V and 3 bases at J, leaving 2 bases unmatched. CDR3 length: 15 residues. The sequenced part of the CDR3 DNA is TGCGCCAGCAGCTTACGGACAGGGGACACCGGGGAG. It encodes CASSLRTGDTGE. The entire CDR3 sequence reads CASSLRTGDTGELFF.

Comments on this clone: The read falls 3 residues short of the CDR3 end, and the missing part is taken from the germline J gene. The chain uses TRBV20-1 and TRBJ1-5, with TRBD1 matching 9 bases. Germline-derived CDR1 and CDR2 are DFQATT and SNEGSKA (reference sequence). The CDR3 has 15 amino acids. The CDR3 DNA, read in part, is TGCAGTGCTAGCGACAGGGGGGCCTCCATGGGACCC. This sequence encodes CSASDRGASMGP. The full CDR3 is CSASDRGASMGPQHF.

A note on this clone: One junction end disagrees with the germline gene, perhaps due to a read error. The read gets to within 3 residues of the CDR3 end, and the germline J gene fills in the rest. The gene calls are TRBV4-2 and TRBJ1-2; weak D call: TRBD1 (6 bases). The CDR3 covers 16 residues. CDR1 and CDR2 from the germline V gene are LGHNA and YNFKEQ. The CDR3: CASSQDWDKPNYGYTF. The covered CDR3 bases are TGCGCCAGCAGCCAAGACTGGGACAAGCCTAACTATGGC.

For this clone: The CDR3 is cut off 3 residues early in the read; its end comes from the germline J gene. The gene calls are TRBV7-6 and TRBJ1-2; D is ambiguous. The CDR3 spans 15 residues. Per germline, CDR1 SGHVS and CDR2 FNYEAQ. CDR3 DNA (partial): TGTGCCAGCAGCTCAACTAGCGGCATTGCCTTTGAC. Translating gives CASSSTSGIAFD. The full CDR3 is CASSSTSGIAFDYTF.

Points on this clone: The CDR3 extends 3 residues past the end of the read, so its final part is completed from the germline J gene. The chain combines TRBV2 with TRBJ2-7, with 11 bases aligning to TRBD2. Germline CDR1 and CDR2: SNHLY and FYNNEI. CDR3 length equals 15 residues. The trim removed 6 bases at V and 5 bases at J, leaving 9 bases unmatched. Incomplete CDR3 DNA: TGTGCCAGCAGGCCGCTAGCGGGAGGTCTAAACGAG. Encoded protein: CASRPLAGGLNE. The entire CDR3 sequence reads CASRPLAGGLNEQYF.